These T cell receptor beta chains were read from a single sample in a study of OX40 agonist ivuxolimab in advanced cancers. Data came from immunoSEQ multiplex PCR; TCRdb stores just in-frame clones and leaves some out. Of approximately 72,000 clones in the sample, 70% to 90% were seen once. The material sequenced was CD4+ or CD8+ T cells sorted from blood, taken in a trial of the OX40 agonist ivuxolimab. These receptors all stem from an adult with an advanced solid tumor such as melanoma, head and neck, liver or kidney cancer. CDR3s include the opening cysteine and the closing phenylalanine or tryptophan. D genes are given only for firm matches. Clone size is given for some rows only: seen once, a few or many times, or a class if the clone is expanded.

v_gene	abundance	d_gene	j_gene	CDR3aa	CDR3nt
TRBV9	NA	NA	TRBJ2-2	CASTWGDTGELFF	TGTGCCAGCACCTGGGGTGACACCGGGGAGCTGTTTTTT
TRBV6-5	NA	TRBD1	TRBJ1-2	CASSYQGAEYGYTF	TGTGCCAGCAGTTACCAGGGGGCTGAGTATGGCTACACCTTC
TRBV5-1	NA	TRBD1	TRBJ1-1	CASSFQGENTEAFF	TGCGCCAGCAGCTTTCAGGGGGAGAACACTGAAGCTTTCTTT
TRBV10-3	NA	TRBD1	TRBJ1-5	CAISDTGGSNQPQHF	TGTGCCATCAGTGACACAGGGGGAAGCAATCAGCCCCAGCATTTT
TRBV19	NA	NA	TRBJ1-2	CASSIPGIYGYTF	TGTGCCAGTAGTATTCCGGGGATCTATGGCTACACCTTC
TRBV11-1	NA	NA	TRBJ1-3	CASSLYQSANTIYF	TGTGCCAGCAGCTTATACCAGTCGGCGAACACCATATATTTT
TRBV7-2	NA	NA	TRBJ2-3	CASNLSPVDTQYF	TGTGCCAGCAACCTATCGCCCGTTGATACGCAGTATTTT
TRBV19	NA	NA	TRBJ1-1	CASSMLDTEAFF	TGTGCCAGTAGTATGCTCGACACTGAAGCTTTCTTT
TRBV4-3	NA	NA	TRBJ2-3	CASASVVTDTQYF	TGCGCCAGCGCTAGCGTCGTTACAGATACGCAGTATTTT
TRBV19	once	TRBD2	TRBJ2-6	CASTAGRRPSGANVLTF	TGTGCCAGTACAGCGGGACGGAGACCCTCTGGGGCCAACGTCCTGACTTTC
TRBV5-1	NA	NA	TRBJ1-4	CASSEGGANEKLFF	TGCGCCAGCAGCGAAGGAGGTGCTAATGAAAAACTGTTTTTT
TRBV6-5	NA	NA	TRBJ1-5	CASRVLDSYNQPQHF	TGTGCCAGCAGAGTGTTGGACAGCTACAATCAGCCCCAGCATTTT
TRBV6-5	NA	TRBD1	TRBJ2-7	CASSITQGAPGEQYF	TGTGCCAGCAGTATCACGCAGGGGGCCCCGGGGGAGCAGTACTTC
TRBV30	NA	NA	TRBJ2-7	CAWSVPTPPYEQYF	TGTGCCTGGAGTGTACCGACACCACCCTACGAGCAGTACTTC
TRBV9	NA	NA	TRBJ2-2	CASSATLGDTGELFF	TGTGCCAGCAGCGCCACGCTGGGGGATACCGGGGAGCTGTTTTTT
TRBV6-6	NA	NA	TRBJ1-2	CASGGQGYGYTF	TGTGCCAGCGGCGGGCAGGGATATGGCTACACCTTC
TRBV19	NA	NA	TRBJ1-2	CASSIGLLIRDYGYTF	TGTGCCAGTAGTATTGGCCTACTAATTAGAGACTATGGCTACACCTTC